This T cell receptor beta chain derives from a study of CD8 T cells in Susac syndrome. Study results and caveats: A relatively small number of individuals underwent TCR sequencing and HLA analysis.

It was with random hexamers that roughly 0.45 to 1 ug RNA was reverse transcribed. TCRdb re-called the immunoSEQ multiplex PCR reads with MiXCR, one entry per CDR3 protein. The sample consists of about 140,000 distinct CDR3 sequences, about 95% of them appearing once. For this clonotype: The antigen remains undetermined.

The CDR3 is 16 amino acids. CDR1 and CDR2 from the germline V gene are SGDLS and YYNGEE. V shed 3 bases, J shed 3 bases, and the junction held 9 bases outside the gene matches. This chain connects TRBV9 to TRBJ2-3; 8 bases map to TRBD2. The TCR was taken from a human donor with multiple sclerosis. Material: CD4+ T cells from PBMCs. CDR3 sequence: CASSGGGAGVTDTQYF. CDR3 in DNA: TGTGCCAGCAGCGGGGGAGGAGCGGGAGTGACAGATACGCAGTATTTT.